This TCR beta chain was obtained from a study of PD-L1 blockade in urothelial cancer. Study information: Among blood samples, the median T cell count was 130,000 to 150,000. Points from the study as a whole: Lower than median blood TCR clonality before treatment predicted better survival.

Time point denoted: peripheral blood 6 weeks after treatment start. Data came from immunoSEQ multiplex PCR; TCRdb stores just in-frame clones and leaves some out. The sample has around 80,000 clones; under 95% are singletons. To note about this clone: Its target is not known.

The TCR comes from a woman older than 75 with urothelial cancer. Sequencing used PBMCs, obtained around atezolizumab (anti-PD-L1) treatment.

The CDR3 nucleotides are TGTGCCAGCAGCCGCCCGGGACTCTGGGGGGACAATGAGCAGTTCTTC. Translation gives CASSRPGLWGDNEQFF. This sequence joins TRBV5-4 and TRBJ2-1; TRBD2 is a possible D gene (6 bases). CDR1 is SGHNT and CDR2 is YYREEE in the germline V gene (reference sequence). V was trimmed by 4 bases and J by 5 bases, leaving 19 bases between them. This CDR3 has 16 residues.